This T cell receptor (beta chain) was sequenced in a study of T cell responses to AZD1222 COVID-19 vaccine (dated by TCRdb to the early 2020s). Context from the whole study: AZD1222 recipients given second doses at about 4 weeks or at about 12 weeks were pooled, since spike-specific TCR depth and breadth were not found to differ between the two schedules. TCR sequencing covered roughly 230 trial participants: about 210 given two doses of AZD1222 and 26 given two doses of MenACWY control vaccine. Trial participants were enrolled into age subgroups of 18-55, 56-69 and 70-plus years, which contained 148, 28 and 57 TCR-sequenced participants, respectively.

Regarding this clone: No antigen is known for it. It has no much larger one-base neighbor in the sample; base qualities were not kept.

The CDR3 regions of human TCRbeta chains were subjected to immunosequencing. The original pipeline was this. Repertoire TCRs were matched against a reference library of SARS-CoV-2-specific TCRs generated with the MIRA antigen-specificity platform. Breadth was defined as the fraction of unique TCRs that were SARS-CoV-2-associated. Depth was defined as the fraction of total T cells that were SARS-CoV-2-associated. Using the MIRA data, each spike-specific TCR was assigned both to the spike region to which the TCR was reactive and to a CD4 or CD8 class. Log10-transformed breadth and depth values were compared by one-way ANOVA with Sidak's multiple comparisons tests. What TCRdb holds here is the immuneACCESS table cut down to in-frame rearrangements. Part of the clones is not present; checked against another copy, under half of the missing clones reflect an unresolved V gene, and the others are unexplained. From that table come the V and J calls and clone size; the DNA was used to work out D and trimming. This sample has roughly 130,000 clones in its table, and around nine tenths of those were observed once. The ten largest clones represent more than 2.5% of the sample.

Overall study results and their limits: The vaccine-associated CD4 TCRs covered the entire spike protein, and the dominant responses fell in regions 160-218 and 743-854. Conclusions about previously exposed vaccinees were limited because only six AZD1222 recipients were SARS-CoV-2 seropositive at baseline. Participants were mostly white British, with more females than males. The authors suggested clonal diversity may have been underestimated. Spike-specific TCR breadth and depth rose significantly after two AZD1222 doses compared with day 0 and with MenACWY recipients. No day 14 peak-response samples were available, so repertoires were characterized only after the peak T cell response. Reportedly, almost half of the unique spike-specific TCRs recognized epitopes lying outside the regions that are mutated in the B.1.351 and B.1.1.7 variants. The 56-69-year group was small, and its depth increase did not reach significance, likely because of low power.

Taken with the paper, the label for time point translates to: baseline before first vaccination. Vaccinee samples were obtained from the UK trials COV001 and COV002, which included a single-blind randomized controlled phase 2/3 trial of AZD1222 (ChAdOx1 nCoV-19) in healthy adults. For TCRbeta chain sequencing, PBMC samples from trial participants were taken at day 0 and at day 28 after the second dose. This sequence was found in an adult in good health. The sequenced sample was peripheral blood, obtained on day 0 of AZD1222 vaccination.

The bases are TGTGCCAGCAGCTTAATGGGACAGGGGGCTTCAGATACGCAGTATTTT. This codes for CASSLMGQGASDTQYF. This sequence uses TRBV11-2 and TRBJ2-3; 12 central bases correspond to TRBD1. CDR1 and CDR2 (SGHAT, FQNNGV) derive from the germline V gene. The CDR3 contains 16 residues, cysteine and phenylalanine counted. The entry retains the CDR3 DNA only, 48 bases that are in frame from base 1. V is pruned by 2 bases and J by 4 bases, leaving 4 bases of the junction without a gene match.